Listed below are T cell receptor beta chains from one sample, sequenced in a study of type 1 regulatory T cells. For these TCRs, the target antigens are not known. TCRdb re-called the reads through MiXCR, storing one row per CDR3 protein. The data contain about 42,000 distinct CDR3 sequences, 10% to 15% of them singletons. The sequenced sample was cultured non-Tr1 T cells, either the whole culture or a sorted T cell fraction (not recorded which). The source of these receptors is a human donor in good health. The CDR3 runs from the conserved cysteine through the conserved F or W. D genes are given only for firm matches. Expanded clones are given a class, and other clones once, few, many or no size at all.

CASSPFGGRGEETQYF,TGTGCCAGCAGTCCCTTCGGCGGGAGGGGAGAAGAGACCCAGTACTTC,TRBV6-2/TRBV6-3,TRBJ2-5,many,16,TRBD2
CASRPPGQGNYGYTF,TGTGCCAGCAGACCCCCGGGACAGGGGAACTATGGCTACACCTTC,TRBV6-5,TRBJ1-2,many,15,TRBD1
CASSLGPAGYYEQYF,TGTGCCAGCAGCTTAGGTCCGGCAGGTTACTACGAGCAGTACTTC,TRBV7-2,TRBJ2-7,few,15,-
CASSDTSGNTIYF,TGCGCCAGCAGTGACACCTCTGGAAACACCATATATTTT,TRBV5-1,TRBJ1-3,many,13,-
CATNPLAGTDNEQFF,TGTGCCACCAACCCCCTAGCGGGAACCGACAATGAGCAGTTCTTC,TRBV15,TRBJ2-1,few,15,TRBD2
CSATSGTSLQGAFF,TGCAGTGCTACGAGCGGGACATCACTTCAGGGAGCTTTCTTT,TRBV20-1,TRBJ1-1,many,14,-
CASSFIQGESDTQYF,TGTGCCAGCAGCTTCATACAGGGGGAATCGGATACGCAGTATTTT,TRBV7-9,TRBJ2-3,many,15,TRBD1
CASSPTGQALGHEQYF,TGTGCCAGCAGTCCGACCGGACAGGCGTTGGGGCACGAGCAGTACTTC,TRBV6-1,TRBJ2-7,-,16,TRBD1
CASSPLNPGLAGRSSYNEQFF,TGCGCCAGCTCCCCACTAAACCCGGGACTAGCGGGCCGAAGCTCCTACAATGAGCAGTTCTTC,TRBV5-1,TRBJ2-1,-,21,TRBD2
CSGVSGNSQETQYF,TGCAGTGGGGTTAGCGGGAACAGCCAAGAGACCCAGTACTTC,TRBV20-1,TRBJ2-5,many,14,TRBD2
CSARDRGYQPQHF,TGCAGTGCTAGAGATCGGGGTTATCAGCCCCAGCATTTT,TRBV20-1,TRBJ1-5,-,13,-
CASSVAKESGSPLHF,TGTGCCAGCAGCGTAGCAAAGGAGAGTGGTTCACCCCTCCACTTT,TRBV7-9,TRBJ1-6,-,15,-
CSARELQGKHTEAFF,TGCAGTGCTAGAGAGTTACAGGGGAAGCACACTGAAGCTTTCTTT,TRBV20-1,TRBJ1-1,few,15,TRBD1
CASSPRDRGTYEQYF,TGTGCCAGCAGCCCCCGGGACAGGGGTACCTACGAGCAGTACTTC,TRBV7-6,TRBJ2-7,few,15,TRBD1
CASSPRTSGSYEQYF,TGTGCCAGCAGCCCCAGGACTAGCGGGTCCTACGAGCAGTACTTC,TRBV7-8,TRBJ2-7,many,15,TRBD2
CASSWDYPRSYEQYF,TGTGCCAGCAGTTGGGACTACCCGCGCTCCTACGAGCAGTACTTC,TRBV7-2,TRBJ2-7,-,15,TRBD2
CATQPSGGANVLTF,TGTGCCACACAACCCTCTGGGGGGGCCAACGTCCTGACTTTC,TRBV6-4,TRBJ2-6,many,14,-
CASSLGGLPYEQYF,TGCGCCAGCAGCTTGGGGGGACTCCCCTACGAGCAGTACTTC,TRBV5-1,TRBJ2-7,-,14,-
CSVRTVQGEKLFF,TGCAGCGTCCGGACAGTCCAGGGAGAAAAACTGTTTTTT,TRBV29-1,TRBJ1-4,-,13,-
CASSKVYEQYF,TGTGCCAGCAGCAAGGTCTACGAGCAGTACTTC,TRBV5-8,TRBJ2-7,-,11,-
CASSPQWEGNEQFF,TGTGCCAGCAGCCCCCAGTGGGAGGGGAATGAGCAGTTCTTC,TRBV6-5,TRBJ2-1,many,14,TRBD2
CASYPQGLVLENEQLF,TGTGCCAGCTACCCGCAGGGGTTAGTCTTAGAGAATGAGCAGCTCTTC,TRBV6-2/TRBV6-3,TRBJ2-1,-,16,-
CSASQAVGGNQPQHF,TGCAGTGCTAGTCAGGCTGTTGGTGGCAATCAGCCCCAGCATTTT,TRBV20-1,TRBJ1-5,few,15,-
CASSRVPGQGIPPYGYTF,TGTGCCAGCAGCCGCGTCCCGGGACAGGGGATCCCCCCCTATGGCTACACCTTC,TRBV6-2/TRBV6-3,TRBJ1-2,-,18,TRBD1
CSATSWTSGTTDTQYF,TGCAGTGCTACCTCTTGGACTAGCGGGACCACAGATACGCAGTATTTT,TRBV20-1,TRBJ2-3,many,16,TRBD2
CSVGTGPTNYGYTF,TGCAGCGTGGGGACAGGGCCGACTAACTATGGCTACACCTTC,TRBV29-1,TRBJ1-2,few,14,TRBD1
CASSPPTLSTDTQYF,TGTGCCAGCTCACCACCGACACTTAGCACAGATACGCAGTATTTT,TRBV18,TRBJ2-3,-,15,-
CSAPPGGEDTQYF,TGCAGTGCTCCTCCTGGGGGGGAGGATACGCAGTATTTT,TRBV20-1,TRBJ2-3,-,13,TRBD2
CAIRGGGDEQFF,TGTGCCATACGTGGGGGAGGCGATGAGCAGTTCTTC,TRBV10-3,TRBJ2-1,many,12,-
CASSRVGVASGELFF,TGTGCCAGTAGTAGGGTCGGAGTAGCGTCCGGGGAGCTGTTTTTT,TRBV19,TRBJ2-2,once,15,-
CASSGRGGMNEKLFF,TGTGCCAGCAGCGGGCGGGGGGGTATGAATGAAAAACTGTTTTTT,TRBV5-5,TRBJ1-4,many,15,-
CASSFRFTDTQYF,TGTGCCAGCAGTTTCAGGTTTACAGATACGCAGTATTTT,TRBV12-3/TRBV12-4,TRBJ2-3,many,13,-
CASLPAGHFSGYTF,TGTGCCAGCTTACCGGCAGGGCATTTTAGTGGCTACACCTTC,TRBV7-2,TRBJ1-2,few,14,-
CASSLDGGGPGEQFF,TGTGCCAGCAGCTTAGACGGGGGAGGGCCCGGTGAGCAGTTCTTC,TRBV7-8,TRBJ2-1,few,15,TRBD2
CASSPGTGVGNQPQHF,TGTGCCAGCAGTCCTGGGACAGGGGTAGGCAATCAGCCCCAGCATTTT,TRBV12-3/TRBV12-4,TRBJ1-5,-,16,TRBD1
CSARQPGQEQFF,TGCAGTGCTCGCCAGCCCGGGCAGGAGCAGTTCTTC,TRBV20-1,TRBJ2-1,many,12,-
CASSSTSGMVNEQFF,TGCGCCAGCAGCTCCACTAGCGGGATGGTAAATGAGCAGTTCTTC,TRBV5-1,TRBJ2-1,many,15,TRBD2
CSAPSLAKNIQYF,TGCAGTGCCCCCTCACTAGCCAAAAACATTCAGTACTTC,TRBV20-1,TRBJ2-4,medium-sized,13,-
CASSFRALQYF,TGTGCCAGCAGTTTTAGAGCCCTGCAGTATTTT,TRBV12-3/TRBV12-4,TRBJ2-3,many,11,-
CASSLRGTEQYF,TGTGCCAGCAGTTTAAGAGGGACCGAGCAGTACTTC,TRBV28,TRBJ2-7,few,12,-
CARSDGITQYF,TGTGCCCGGAGTGACGGGATTACGCAGTATTTT,TRBV30,TRBJ2-3,-,11,-
CATSEPSGSQETQYF,TGTGCCACCAGTGAACCTAGCGGGAGCCAAGAGACCCAGTACTTC,TRBV24-1,TRBJ2-5,-,15,TRBD2
CASSLGAGGGETQYF,TGCGCCAGCAGCTTGGGGGCTGGCGGGGGAGAGACCCAGTACTTC,TRBV5-1,TRBJ2-5,-,15,TRBD2
CASSQGETQYF,TGTGCCAGCAGCCAGGGCGAGACCCAGTACTTC,TRBV3-1,TRBJ2-5,many,11,-
CASSPGGIEQFF,TGCGCCAGCAGCCCCGGGGGGATAGAGCAGTTCTTC,TRBV5-1,TRBJ2-1,many,12,TRBD2
CASTSLAGRSEQFF,TGTGCCAGCACCTCGTTAGCGGGTAGATCTGAGCAGTTCTTC,TRBV7-2,TRBJ2-1,many,14,TRBD2